The 30 T cell receptor beta chains below all came from one sample that was sequenced in a study of blood T cell repertoires in COVID-19. The protocol was immunoSEQ multiplex PCR, while the TCRdb copy is restricted to in-frame clones and leaves out a portion. The repertoire has about 38,000 clones, about 74% of them found once; the top ten carry roughly a tenth. Sequenced: peripheral blood. The source is a man in his 70s with COVID-19, enrolled during active disease.

Notes on this clone: The junction differs from germline at one of its ends, possibly a read error. The chain carries TRBV18 and TRBJ1-2; possible D gene TRBD1, 5 bases. The CDR3 consists of 13 residues. Germline V gives CDR1 KGHSH, CDR2 LQKENI. CDR3 sequence reads: CASSPWGNYAYTF. The CDR3 coding sequence is TGTGCCAGCTCACCCTGGGGCAACTATGCCTACACCTTC.

CDR3 residues: CATSRDRDTSSIQYF. The CDR3 bases are TGTGCCACCAGCAGAGATAGGGACACCTCAAGCATTCAGTACTTC. The chain uses TRBV15 and TRBJ2-4; tentative D call: TRBD1 (6 bases). Trimming shortened V by 0 bases and J by 9 bases, and 15 bases separated the two germline ends. Per the germline V gene, CDR1 is LNHNV and CDR2 is YYDKDF (reference sequence). The CDR3 consists of 15 residues.

This clone was picked up a small number of times. This chain connects TRBV7-8 to TRBJ1-4; 8 positions agree with TRBD1. In germline, CDR1 is SGHVS, CDR2 FQNEAQ. V was pared by 6 bases and J by 3 bases, with 12 bases of the junction left unmatched. This CDR3 has 17 amino acids. The CDR3: CASRKRTGTGSNEKLFF. CDR3 sequence (DNA): TGTGCCAGCAGGAAAAGGACAGGGACGGGATCTAATGAAAAACTGTTTTTT.

V and J are TRBV9 and TRBJ1-2, with a weak D call TRBD1 (5 bases). Germline CDR1 reads SGDLS; CDR2 reads YYNGEE. V was trimmed by 9 bases and J by 3 bases, leaving 18 bases between them. The CDR3 loop spans 14 amino acids. CDR3 nucleotide sequence: TGTGCCACCTGGTGGGGGGAGAGGGACTATGGCTACACCTTC. As protein: CATWWGERDYGYTF.

The chain recombines TRBV24-1 with TRBJ2-3; a possible D gene is TRBD2 (6 bases). CDR3 length equals 14 residues. Germline loops: CDR1 KGHDR, CDR2 SFDVKD. The ends were cut back, 5 bases at V and 2 bases at J, with 10 bases in the middle. The CDR3 region is CATSVGGTTDTQYF. The CDR3 DNA is TGTGCCACCAGTGTGGGGGGAACCACAGATACGCAGTATTTT.

This chain uses TRBV7-2 with TRBJ2-7, with 10 nucleotides matching TRBD1. The V segment lost 5 bases and the J segment 2 bases; nucleotides outside the gene matches: 3. Germline V gives CDR1 SGHTA, CDR2 FQGNSA. The CDR3 is 14 amino acids. CDR3 loop: CASSRDRGTYEQYF. The CDR3 DNA reads TGTGCCAGCAGCAGGGACAGGGGTACCTACGAGCAGTACTTC.

V gene TRBV6-5 combines with J gene TRBJ2-2; 7 bases agree with TRBD1. There are 16 residues in the CDR3. V was pared by 0 bases and J by 1 base, with 2 bases of the junction left unmatched. CDR1 is MNHEY, CDR2 SVGAGI, per germline. The CDR3 spells CASSYSTGWNTGELFF. In DNA, the CDR3 is TGTGCCAGCAGTTACTCGACAGGGTGGAACACCGGGGAGCTGTTTTTT.

The V gene is TRBV10-2, the J gene TRBJ2-1; 13 bases map to TRBD2. V trimming: 5 bases; J trimming: 8 bases; junction bases outside the gene matches: 9. Germline V lookup: CDR1 WSHSY, CDR2 SAAADI. The CDR3 is 16 residues long. CDR3 DNA: TGCGCCAGCAGTTCCCCCGGGACTAGCGGGATCGATGAGCAGTTCTTC. It codes for CASSSPGTSGIDEQFF.

The rearrangement uses TRBV30 and TRBJ1-1; D perhaps matches TRBD1 (6 bases). The CDR3 has 14 amino acids. V lost 3 bases and J 11 bases, leaving 22 bases between the germline ends. Germline loops: CDR1 GTSNPN, CDR2 SVGIG (reference sequence). CDR3 region: CAWSLRGGLRLAFF. DNA of the CDR3: TGTGCCTGGAGCCTAAGGGGGGGGCTCCGATTGGCTTTCTTT. Full variable domain (remainder filled in from reference TRBV30 and TRBJ1-1): SQTIHQWPATLVQPVGSPLSLECTVEGTSNPNLYWYRQAAGRGLQLLFYSVGIGQISSEVPQNLSASRPQDRQFILSSKKLLLSDSGFYLCAWSLRGGLRLAFFGQGTRLTVV.

The chain recombines TRBV7-2 with TRBJ2-4, with D maybe TRBD2 (6 bases). The CDR3 runs to 12 residues. CDR1 SGHTA and CDR2 FQGNSA come from the germline V gene. V was pared by 3 bases and J by 11 bases, with 11 bases between. CDR3 in DNA: TGTGCCAGCAGCTTTGGGGCTAGCGTTCAGTACTTC. As protein: CASSFGASVQYF.

The chain carries TRBV18 and TRBJ2-1; a weak D match, TRBD2 (5 bases). The CDR3 consists of 12 residues. Germline CDR1 reads KGHSH; CDR2 reads LQKENI. V gave up 4 bases and J gave up 7 bases, with 8 bases separating them. The CDR3 DNA sequence: TGTGCCAGCTCACTAACTAGAAATGAGCAGTTCTTC. Protein product: CASSLTRNEQFF.

This clone occurred many times. The rearrangement joins TRBV9 to TRBJ2-1; 7 nucleotides line up with TRBD1. The CDR3 runs to 16 residues. The junction had 6 bases not matched to a gene; V was cut back by 2 bases and J by 1 base. Germline CDR1 and CDR2: SGDLS and YYNGEE. Written as DNA, the CDR3 is TGTGCCAGCAGCGTGGGCGACAGGGTTTCCTACAATGAGCAGTTCTTC. Translation gives CASSVGDRVSYNEQFF.

J is TRBJ2-2 and V is TRBV27; 10 bases map to TRBD2. In germline, CDR1 is MNHEY, CDR2 SMNVEV (reference sequence). The CDR3 contains 19 residues. The ends lost 1 base at V and 4 bases at J; junction bases unmatched: 12. In nucleotides, the CDR3 is TGTGCCAGCAGTTTATTGAGTAGCGGGAGGCCCTCGGGCACCGGGGAGCTGTTTTTT. The encoded protein is CASSLLSSGRPSGTGELFF.

This clone showed up just once. The chain carries TRBV19 and TRBJ2-7; 9 nucleotides align to TRBD1. V shed 1 base, J shed 2 bases, and the junction held 3 bases outside the gene matches. Germline V gene data show CDR1 as LNHDA and CDR2 as SQIVND (reference sequence). This CDR3 is built from 15 residues. CDR3 in amino acids: CASSIAHRGPYEQYF. The CDR3 nucleotides read TGTGCCAGTAGTATAGCGCACAGGGGGCCCTACGAGCAGTACTTC.

The V call is TRBV5-1, the J call TRBJ1-4, with D perhaps matching TRBD1 (6 bases). Germline V gene lookup returns CDR1 SGHRS and CDR2 YFSETQ. CDR3 length: 14 residues. V gave up 3 bases and J gave up 4 bases, with 10 bases separating them. CDR3 coding DNA: TGCGCCAGCAGCTCCCAGGGGTTTAATGAAAAACTGTTTTTT. As protein: CASSSQGFNEKLFF.

The V gene is TRBV5-1, the J gene TRBJ2-1; tentatively, D is TRBD1 (5 bases). The germline V gene has CDR1 SGHRS and CDR2 YFSETQ. The CDR3 covers 15 residues. Trimming removed 4 bases from V and 0 bases from J, with 11 bases in between. The CDR3 is CASSPRVDSYNEQFF. Written as DNA, the CDR3 is TGCGCCAGCAGCCCCAGGGTCGACTCCTACAATGAGCAGTTCTTC.

The rearrangement links TRBV7-8 to TRBJ2-7, with D perhaps matching TRBD1 (5 bases). Germline lookup yields CDR1 SGHVS and CDR2 FQNEAQ. The CDR3 contains 15 residues. V gave up 3 bases and J gave up 5 bases, with 17 bases separating them. CDR3 sequence: CASSFEVLPRDEQYF. As DNA, the CDR3 is TGTGCCAGCAGCTTCGAAGTCCTACCCAGGGACGAGCAGTACTTC.

Here the CDR3 DNA reads TGTGCCAGCGGAAGGACAGGGCAACAGCCCCAGCATTTT. Translation: CASGRTGQQPQHF. The V and J genes are TRBV6-4 and TRBJ1-5; 8 bases align to TRBD1. The CDR3 runs 13 residues. The germline CDR1 and CDR2 sequences are MRHNA and SNTAGT. After removal of 8 bases from V and 7 bases from J, the junction contained 7 bases not matched to a gene.

V gene TRBV4-1 combines with J gene TRBJ2-5; 7 bases fit TRBD1. Germline V gene sequence: CDR1 MGHRA, CDR2 YSYEKL. V dropped 4 bases and J dropped 4; count of bases not matched to a gene: 9. The CDR3 is 15 residues long. The CDR3 is CASSPQGVGVETQYF. The CDR3 coding sequence is TGCGCCAGCAGCCCCCAGGGGGTGGGGGTAGAGACCCAGTACTTC.

The chain joins TRBV18 to TRBJ2-7; weak D call: TRBD2 (5 bases). The CDR3 is made up of 14 amino acids. Deletions cut 6 bases from V and 4 bases from J, with 16 bases between. Germline V lookup: CDR1 KGHSH, CDR2 LQKENI. Written as DNA, the CDR3 is TGTGCCAGCTCTCGGACTCAAGAAACTTACGAGCAGTACTTC. It encodes CASSRTQETYEQYF.

V and J are TRBV28 and TRBJ1-1; D unclear. The CDR3 sequence is 11 residues long. V was shortened by 6 bases and J by 10 bases, with 12 bases between the two germline ends. CDR1 MDHEN and CDR2 SYDVKM come from the germline V gene. CDR3 amino acids: CASRMREIAFF. The CDR3 region has the DNA TGTGCCAGCAGGATGAGGGAGATAGCTTTCTTT.

This rearrangement joins TRBV5-1 to TRBJ1-1, with D unresolved. Germline loops: CDR1 SGHRS, CDR2 YFSETQ. This CDR3 comprises 12 residues. The V end lost 4 bases, the J end lost 1 base, and 5 bases lay between the germline ends. In DNA, the CDR3 is TGCGCCAGCAGCAAACAGAACACTGAAGCTTTCTTT. Translating it yields CASSKQNTEAFF.

The rearrangement links TRBV3-1 (or the pseudogene TRBV3-2) to TRBJ2-6, with D possibly being TRBD1 (6 bases). This CDR3 is built from 15 residues. CDR1 and CDR2 (germline): LGHDT, YNNKEL (reference sequence). Trimming cost V 4 bases and J 9 bases, with 16 bases left between them. The CDR3 loop is CASSPDYRVVNVLTF. CDR3 bases: TGTGCCAGCAGCCCAGACTACAGGGTGGTCAACGTCCTGACTTTC.

The chain joins TRBV30 to TRBJ1-1; D is undetermined. Germline V lookup: CDR1 GTSNPN, CDR2 SVGIG (reference sequence). The CDR3 length is 16 residues. Trimming removed 4 bases at V and 5 bases at J, with 23 bases between. CDR3 amino acids: CAWIRIRFAADTEAFF. In DNA, the CDR3 is TGTGCCTGGATCCGGATTAGATTTGCAGCGGATACTGAAGCTTTCTTT. Full variable domain (outside the CDR3, taken from reference TRBV30 and TRBJ1-1): SQTIHQWPATLVQPVGSPLSLECTVEGTSNPNLYWYRQAAGRGLQLLFYSVGIGQISSEVPQNLSASRPQDRQFILSSKKLLLSDSGFYLCAWIRIRFAADTEAFFGQGTRLTVV.

The chain uses TRBV10-2 and TRBJ2-7; TRBD2 aligns across 8 bases. The length of the CDR3 is 14 residues. Germline V CDR1 and CDR2: WSHSY, SAAADI. V trimming: 9 bases; J trimming: 1 base; junction bases outside the gene matches: 8. The CDR3 region is CASTEGLGSYEQYF. CDR3 coding DNA: TGCGCCAGTACTGAGGGACTAGGATCCTACGAGCAGTACTTC.

The rearrangement links TRBV10-1 to TRBJ1-2, with no clear D. The germline V and J ends were trimmed by 2 bases and 5 bases, with 12 bases remaining between them. The CDR3 covers 14 residues. The germline CDR1 and CDR2 sequences are WNHNN and SYGVQD (reference sequence). CDR3 amino acids: CASSENSLPYGYTF. In DNA, the CDR3 is TGCGCCAGCAGTGAGAACAGCCTACCTTATGGCTACACCTTC.

A word on this clone: The sample holds other DNA sequences that translate to the same CDR3. The rearrangement links TRBV5-4 to TRBJ2-1; possible D gene TRBD2, 5 bases. The CDR3 extends over 13 amino acids. The germline V and J ends were trimmed by 0 bases and 5 bases, with 6 bases remaining between them. Germline CDR1 and CDR2: SGHNT and YYREEE (reference sequence). The CDR3: CASSLVANNEQFF. The CDR3 DNA follows: TGTGCCAGCAGCTTGGTAGCGAACAATGAGCAGTTCTTC.

The chain is built from TRBV19 and TRBJ2-6, with a weak D call TRBD1 (5 bases). Germline loops: CDR1 LNHDA, CDR2 SQIVND (reference sequence). Trimming stripped 6 bases from V and 12 bases from J, with 18 bases between. The CDR3 has 14 amino acids. The CDR3 sequence: CASSVRGGWVVLTF. In DNA form, the CDR3 reads TGTGCCAGTAGCGTAAGGGGTGGTTGGGTCGTCCTGACTTTC.

The chain is built from TRBV4-1 and TRBJ1-5, with a weak D call TRBD1 (5 bases). The germline gives CDR1 MGHRA, CDR2 YSYEKL. The CDR3 spans 15 residues. Between the trimmed V and J ends, which lost 1 base and 3 bases, there was a span of 10 bases. CDR3 sequence: CASSQGRTLNQPQHF. Here the CDR3 DNA reads TGCGCCAGCAGCCAAGGTCGGACACTCAATCAGCCCCAGCATTTT.

The rearrangement links TRBV4-1 to TRBJ1-5, with a tentative D call TRBD1 (6 bases). CDR3 length equals 15 residues. The germline V gene encodes CDR1 MGHRA and CDR2 YSYEKL. V lost 4 bases to trimming and J lost 4 bases, with 14 bases between them. In nucleotides, the CDR3 is TGCGCCAGCAGCCGAACAGGGCTAGGGAATCAGCCCCAGCATTTT. This codes for CASSRTGLGNQPQHF.